This T cell receptor (beta chain) was observed in a study of blood T cell repertoires in COVID-19. This CDR3 has 14 residues. Trimming removed 1 base from V and 5 bases from J, with 9 bases in between. From germline, CDR1 is LGHNT and CDR2 FRNRAP. The assay was immunoSEQ multiplex PCR, and TCRdb's table has in-frame clones only and misses some. Among 200,000 to 250,000 clones, approximately 88% were seen once, and the ten largest hold roughly 3.7%. The clonotype originates from a woman aged 25 to 45 who had been exposed to COVID-19. J is TRBJ2-1 and V is TRBV12-5; D ambiguous. The sequenced sample was PBMCs or T cells enriched from blood (not recorded which). The DNA for the CDR3 is TGTGCTAGTGGTTTGGGTACTAATCACAATGAGCAGTTCTTC. Amino acid sequence: CASGLGTNHNEQFF.